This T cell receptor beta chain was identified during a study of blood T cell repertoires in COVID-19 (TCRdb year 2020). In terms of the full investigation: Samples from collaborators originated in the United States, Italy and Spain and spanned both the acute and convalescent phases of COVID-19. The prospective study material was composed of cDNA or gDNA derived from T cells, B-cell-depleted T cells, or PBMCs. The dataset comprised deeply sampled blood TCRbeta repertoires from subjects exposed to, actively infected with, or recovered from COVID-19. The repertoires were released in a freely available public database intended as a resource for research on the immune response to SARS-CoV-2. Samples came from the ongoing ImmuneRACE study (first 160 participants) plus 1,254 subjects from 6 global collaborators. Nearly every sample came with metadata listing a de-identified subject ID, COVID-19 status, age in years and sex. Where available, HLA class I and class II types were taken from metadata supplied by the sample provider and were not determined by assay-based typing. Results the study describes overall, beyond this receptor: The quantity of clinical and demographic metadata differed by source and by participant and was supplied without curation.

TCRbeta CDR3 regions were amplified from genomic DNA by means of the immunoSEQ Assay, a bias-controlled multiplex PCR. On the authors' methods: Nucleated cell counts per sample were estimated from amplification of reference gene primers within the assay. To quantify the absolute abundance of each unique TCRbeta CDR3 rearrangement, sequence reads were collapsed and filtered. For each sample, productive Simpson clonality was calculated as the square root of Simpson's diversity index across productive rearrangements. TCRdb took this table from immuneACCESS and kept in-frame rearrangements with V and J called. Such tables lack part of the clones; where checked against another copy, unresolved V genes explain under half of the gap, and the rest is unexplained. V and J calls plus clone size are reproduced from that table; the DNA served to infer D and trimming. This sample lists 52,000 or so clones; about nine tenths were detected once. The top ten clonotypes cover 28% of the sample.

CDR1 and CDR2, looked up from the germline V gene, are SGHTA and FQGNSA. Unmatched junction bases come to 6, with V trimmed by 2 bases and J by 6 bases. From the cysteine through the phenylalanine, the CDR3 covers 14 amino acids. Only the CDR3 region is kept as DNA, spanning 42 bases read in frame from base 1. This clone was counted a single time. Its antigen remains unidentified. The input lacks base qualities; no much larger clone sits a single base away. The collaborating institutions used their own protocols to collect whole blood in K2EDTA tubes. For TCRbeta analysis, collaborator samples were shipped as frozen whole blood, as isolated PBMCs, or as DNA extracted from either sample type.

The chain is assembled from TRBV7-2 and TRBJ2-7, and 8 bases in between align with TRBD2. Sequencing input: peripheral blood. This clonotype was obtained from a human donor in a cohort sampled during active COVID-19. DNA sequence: TGTGCCAGCAGCTTACGGACTAGCCCTGGCGAGCAGTACTTC. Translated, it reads CASSLRTSPGEQYF.